This T cell receptor (beta chain) was obtained from a study of blood T cell repertoires in COVID-19. Using immunoSEQ multiplex PCR, the repertoire was profiled, and TCRdb retains in-frame clones only, with some absent. The data contain approximately 170,000 clones, roughly 80% of them singletons. Trimming removed 8 bases from V and 0 bases from J; junction bases left unmatched: 7. The V gene's germline CDR1 is SGHRS and CDR2 YFSETQ. The CDR3 extends over 15 amino acids. The sample was peripheral blood. The V and J genes are TRBV5-1 and TRBJ2-1; the match to TRBD1 covers 8 bases. The receptor was derived from a woman at least 80 years old with acute or convalescent COVID-19. The CDR3 is CASRRTGSSYNEQFF. Here the CDR3 DNA reads TGCGCCAGTCGGAGGACAGGGAGCTCCTACAATGAGCAGTTCTTC. Together with reference TRBV5-1 and TRBJ2-1, the CDR3 gives the full variable domain: KAGVTQTPRYLIKTRGQQVTLSCSPISGHRSVSWYQQTPGQGLQFLFEYFSETQRNKGNFPGRFSGRQFSNSRSEMNVSTLELGDSALYLCASRRTGSSYNEQFFGPGTRLTVL.